The T cell receptor (beta chain) described here comes from a study of blood T cell repertoires in COVID-19. Study background: The cDNA or gDNA used as material had been derived from T cells, B-cell-depleted T cells, or PBMCs.

The germline V gene encodes CDR1 LGHNA and CDR2 YNFKEQ. V lost 1 base to trimming and J lost 2 bases, with 12 bases between them. The CDR3 runs 15 residues. In the source study's methods: Nucleated cell counts were estimated from reference gene primer amplification. Sequencing used immunoSEQ multiplex PCR; TCRdb keeps in-frame clones, though not all of them. V, J and clone size were drawn from that table, and D and trimming were deduced from the DNA. The table lists about 150,000 clones, around four fifths of them singletons. This TCR came from a man aged 65 to 85 with acute or convalescent COVID-19. V usage is TRBV4-2 and J usage is TRBJ2-7; TRBD1 is a possible D gene (6 bases). The sample taken for sequencing was peripheral blood. CDR3 residues: CASSQAGGQTYEQYF. In DNA form, the CDR3 reads TGTGCCAGCAGCCAAGCTGGGGGCCAGACCTACGAGCAGTACTTC.